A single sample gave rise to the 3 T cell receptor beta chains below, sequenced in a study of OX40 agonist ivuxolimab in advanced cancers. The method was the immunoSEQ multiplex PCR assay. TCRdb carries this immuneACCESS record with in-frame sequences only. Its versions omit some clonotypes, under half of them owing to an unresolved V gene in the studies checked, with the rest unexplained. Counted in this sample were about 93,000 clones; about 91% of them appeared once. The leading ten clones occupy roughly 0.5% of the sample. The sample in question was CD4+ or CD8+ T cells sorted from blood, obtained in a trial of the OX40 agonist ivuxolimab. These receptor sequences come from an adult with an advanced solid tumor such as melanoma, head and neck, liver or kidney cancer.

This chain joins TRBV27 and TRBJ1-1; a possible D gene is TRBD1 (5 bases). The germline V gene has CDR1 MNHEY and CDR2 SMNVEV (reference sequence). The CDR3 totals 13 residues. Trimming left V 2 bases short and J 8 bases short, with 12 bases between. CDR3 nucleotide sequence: TGTGCCAGCAGTTTAATTAGGGGATCCGAAGCTTTCTTT. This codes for CASSLIRGSEAFF.

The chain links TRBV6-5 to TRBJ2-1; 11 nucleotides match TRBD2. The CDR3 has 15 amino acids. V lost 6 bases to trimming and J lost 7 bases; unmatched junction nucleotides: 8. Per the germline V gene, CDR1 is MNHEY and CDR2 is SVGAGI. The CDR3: CASRSPLAGVNEQFF. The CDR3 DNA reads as TGTGCCAGCAGGTCCCCACTAGCGGGAGTTAATGAGCAGTTCTTC.

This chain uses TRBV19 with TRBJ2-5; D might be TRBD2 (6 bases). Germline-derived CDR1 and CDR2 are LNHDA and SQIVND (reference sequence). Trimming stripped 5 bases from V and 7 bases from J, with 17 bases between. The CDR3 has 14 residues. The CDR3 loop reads CASSRGTALATQYF. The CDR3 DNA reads TGTGCCAGTAGTCGGGGGACGGCTCTGGCGACCCAGTACTTC.